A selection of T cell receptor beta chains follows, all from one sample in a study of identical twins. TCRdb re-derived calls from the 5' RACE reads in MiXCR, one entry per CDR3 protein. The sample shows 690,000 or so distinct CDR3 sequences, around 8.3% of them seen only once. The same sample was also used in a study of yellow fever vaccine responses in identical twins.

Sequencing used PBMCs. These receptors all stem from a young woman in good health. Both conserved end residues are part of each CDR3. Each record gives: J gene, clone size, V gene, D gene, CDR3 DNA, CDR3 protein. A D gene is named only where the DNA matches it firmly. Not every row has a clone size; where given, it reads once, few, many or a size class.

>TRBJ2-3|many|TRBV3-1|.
TGTGCCAGCAGTCATCCGGGCGGGGGCGAAGATACGCAGTATTTT
CASSHPGGGEDTQYF
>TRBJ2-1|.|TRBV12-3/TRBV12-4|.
TGTGCCAGCAGTTTTAAGAGGGTCAATGAGCAGTTCTTC
CASSFKRVNEQFF
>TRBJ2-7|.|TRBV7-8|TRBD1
TGTGCCAGCAGCCAGGGACAGGTTAAGATCGAGCAGTACTTC
CASSQGQVKIEQYF
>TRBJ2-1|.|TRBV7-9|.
TGTGCCAGTCGAGGAGTGGCGGGACATAATGAGCAGTTCTTC
CASRGVAGHNEQFF
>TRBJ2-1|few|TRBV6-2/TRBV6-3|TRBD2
TGTGCCAGCCTAATAGCGGGAGTCGGGTACAATGAGCAGTTCTTC
CASLIAGVGYNEQFF
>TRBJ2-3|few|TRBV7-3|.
TGTGCCAGCAGCAGGTCCGGGACCAGCCCAGATACGCAGTATTTT
CASSRSGTSPDTQYF
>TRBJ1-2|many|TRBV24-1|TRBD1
TGTGCCACCAGTGACGAACAGGGGGTAGGTGGCTACACCTTC
CATSDEQGVGGYTF
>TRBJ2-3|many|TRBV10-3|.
TGTGCCATCAGAGTAGCCGGGGCCACAGATACGCAGTATTTT
CAIRVAGATDTQYF
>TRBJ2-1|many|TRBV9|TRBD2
TGTGCCAGCAGCGTAACTAGCGGGGGCCTCTACAATGAGCAGTTCTTC
CASSVTSGGLYNEQFF
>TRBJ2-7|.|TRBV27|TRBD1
TGTGCCAGCAGAATGACAGGGGCCTACGAGCAGTACTTC
CASRMTGAYEQYF
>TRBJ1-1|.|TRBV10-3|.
TGTGCCATCAGTGGCGCAGGGGTGGGGTCAGCTTTCTTT
CAISGAGVGSAFF
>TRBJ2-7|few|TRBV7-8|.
TGTGCCAGCAGCTTAGTAGGGGGAAGCCAAGCGCAGCAGTACTTC
CASSLVGGSQAQQYF
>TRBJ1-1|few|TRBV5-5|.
TGTGCCAGCAGCTTGGCGTTCGGGTTCACTGAAGCTTTCTTT
CASSLAFGFTEAFF
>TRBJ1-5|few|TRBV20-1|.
TGCAGTGCTAGAGTCGGCAGGGATCAGCCCCAGCATTTT
CSARVGRDQPQHF
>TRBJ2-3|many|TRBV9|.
TGTGCCAGCAGCCAATCGGGGGATCCAACAGATACGCAGTATTTT
CASSQSGDPTDTQYF
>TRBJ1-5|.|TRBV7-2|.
TGTGCCAGCAGCTTAAGTTTTGGGGATCAGCCCCAGCATTTT
CASSLSFGDQPQHF
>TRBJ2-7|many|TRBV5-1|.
TGCGCCAGCAGCTTGGAATTCGGTGCCTACGAGCAGTACTTC
CASSLEFGAYEQYF
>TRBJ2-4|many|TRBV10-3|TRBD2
TGTGCCATCAGTGAGGGTAGCGGGAGGGGAGCCAAAAACATTCAGTACTTC
CAISEGSGRGAKNIQYF
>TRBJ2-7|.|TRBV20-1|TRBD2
TGCAGTGCTTCCCTAGCGGGAGGGGGCTACGAGCAGTACTTC
CSASLAGGGYEQYF
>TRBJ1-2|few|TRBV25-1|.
TGTGCCAGCAGTGAAGTCAGGGATGGCTACACCTTC
CASSEVRDGYTF
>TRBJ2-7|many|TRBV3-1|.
TGTGCCAGCAGCCAGAGGGACAAGACCTACGAGCAGTACTTC
CASSQRDKTYEQYF
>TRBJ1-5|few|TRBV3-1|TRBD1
TGTGCCAGCAGCCAAGATTTCGGACAGGGTCAGCCCCAGCATTTT
CASSQDFGQGQPQHF
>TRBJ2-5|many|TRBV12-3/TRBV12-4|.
TGTGCCAGCAGCTTAGGGCAGCAAGAGACCCAGTACTTC
CASSLGQQETQYF
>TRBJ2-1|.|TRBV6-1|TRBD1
TGTGCCAGCAGGCCGGGACAGGCGGTGGGGAAGCAGTTCTTC
CASRPGQAVGKQFF
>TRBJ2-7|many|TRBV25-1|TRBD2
TGTGCCAGCAGCCGACTAGCCGTCTACGAGCAGTACTTC
CASSRLAVYEQYF
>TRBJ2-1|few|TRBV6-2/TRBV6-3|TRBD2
TGTGCCAGCAGTTACTCGAATGTAGCGGGAGGCAATGAGCAGTTCTTC
CASSYSNVAGGNEQFF
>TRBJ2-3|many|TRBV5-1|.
TGCGCCAGCAGCTCGGTAACGGCGTATACAGATACGCAGTATTTT
CASSSVTAYTDTQYF
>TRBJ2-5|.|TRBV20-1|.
TGCAGTGCCGCCCACCGGGTTACCAAGTCCGAGACCCAGTACTTC
CSAAHRVTKSETQYF
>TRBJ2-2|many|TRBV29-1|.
TGCAGCGTTGTCGCGGGACGGACTAACACCGGGGAGCTGTTTTTT
CSVVAGRTNTGELFF
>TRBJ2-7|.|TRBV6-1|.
TGTGCCAGCAGTGAATCGAGCAGCGCATACGAGCAGTACTTC
CASSESSSAYEQYF
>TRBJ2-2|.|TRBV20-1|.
TGCAGTGCTAGAGTAGGCGGGGTAACAACCGGGGAGCTGTTTTTT
CSARVGGVTTGELFF
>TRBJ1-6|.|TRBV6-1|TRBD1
TGTGCCAGCCTGGACAGGCTTTCAAATTCACCCCTCCACTTT
CASLDRLSNSPLHF
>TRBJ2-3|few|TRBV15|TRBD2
TGTGCCACAAAAACCCTAGCGGGGCTGAGCACAGATACGCAGTATTTT
CATKTLAGLSTDTQYF
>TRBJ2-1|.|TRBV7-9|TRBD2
TGTGCCAGCAGCTTAAGTCTAGCGGAGAATGAGCAGTTCTTC
CASSLSLAENEQFF
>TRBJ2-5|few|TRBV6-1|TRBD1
TGTGCCAGCAGTGGGTACCTACAGGGGACACAAGAGACCCAGTACTTC
CASSGYLQGTQETQYF
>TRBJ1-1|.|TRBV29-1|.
TGCAGCGTTGTTAGAAACACTGAAGCTTTCTTT
CSVVRNTEAFF
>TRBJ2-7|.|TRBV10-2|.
TGCGCCAGCACCTTCACCCTTTCCGAGCAGTACTTC
CASTFTLSEQYF
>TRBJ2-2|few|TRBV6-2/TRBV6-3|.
TGTGCCAGCAGTCCAGCGGTCGACACCGGGGAGCTGTTTTTT
CASSPAVDTGELFF
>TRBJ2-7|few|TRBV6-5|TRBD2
TGTGCCAGCAGTTACGGCGGGAGGTCCTACGAGCAGTACTTC
CASSYGGRSYEQYF
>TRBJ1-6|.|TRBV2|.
TGTGCCAGCGTCGATCGGGACTCCTATAATTCACCCCTCCACTTT
CASVDRDSYNSPLHF
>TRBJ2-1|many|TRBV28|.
TGTGCCAGCAGAGGGGTACCTTACAATGAGCAGTTCTTC
CASRGVPYNEQFF
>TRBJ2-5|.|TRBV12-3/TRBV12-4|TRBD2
TGTGCCAGCAGCCCTTCGGTAGCGGGGGCCCGGGAGACCCAGTACTTC
CASSPSVAGARETQYF